One T cell receptor (beta chain) is described in this entry. Its target is not known. Germline lookup yields CDR1 LNHDA and CDR2 SQIVND (reference sequence). CDR3 length: 16 amino acids. V lost 1 base to trimming and J lost 2 bases, with 12 bases between them. The method was immunoSEQ multiplex PCR; TCRdb's version includes in-frame clones alone and lacks a portion of them. The table includes some 97,000 clones, about 86% detected once. The data are from a study of T cell responses to AZD1222 COVID-19 vaccine. Study-level information: Researchers grouped second doses given at about 4 or about 12 weeks into one pool. Study-level results: Spike-specific TCR breadth and depth grew following two AZD1222 doses. Nearly half of spike-specific TCRs reportedly target variant regions that are unmutated in the B.1.351 and B.1.1.7 variants.

This TCR came from an adult in good health. The chain joins TRBV19 to TRBJ1-3; D unclear. Material: peripheral blood, obtained on day 0 of AZD1222 vaccination. The CDR3: CASSIAPAEPGNTIYF. CDR3 coding DNA: TGTGCCAGTAGTATAGCTCCGGCGGAACCTGGAAACACCATATATTTT. Together with reference TRBV19 and TRBJ1-3, the CDR3 gives the full variable domain: DGGITQSPKYLFRKEGQNVTLSCEQNLNHDAMYWYRQDPGQGLRLIYYSQIVNDFQKGDIAEGYSVSREKKESFPLTVTSAQKNPTAFYLCASSIAPAEPGNTIYFGEGSWLTVV.